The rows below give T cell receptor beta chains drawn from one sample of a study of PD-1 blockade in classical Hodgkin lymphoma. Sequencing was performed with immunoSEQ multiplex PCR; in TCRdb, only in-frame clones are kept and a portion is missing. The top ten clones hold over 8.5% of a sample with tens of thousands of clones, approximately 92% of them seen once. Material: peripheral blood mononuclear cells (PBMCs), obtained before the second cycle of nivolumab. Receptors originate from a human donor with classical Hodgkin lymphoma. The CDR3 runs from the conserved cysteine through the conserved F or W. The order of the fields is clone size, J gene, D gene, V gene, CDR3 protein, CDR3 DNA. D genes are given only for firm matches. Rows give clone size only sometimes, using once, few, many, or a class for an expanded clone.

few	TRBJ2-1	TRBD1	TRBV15	CATSRGTGDNEQFF	TGTGCCACCAGCAGAGGGACAGGGGACAATGAGCAGTTCTTC
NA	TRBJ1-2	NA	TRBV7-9	CASQSRVKGYGYTF	TGTGCCAGCCAGAGCAGGGTAAAGGGCTATGGCTACACCTTC
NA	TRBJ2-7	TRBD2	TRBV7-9	CALGGGLPYYEQYF	TGTGCTCTCGGCGGGGGACTCCCTTACTACGAGCAGTACTTC
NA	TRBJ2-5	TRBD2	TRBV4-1	CASSRSGIPTRASETQYF	TGCGCCAGCAGCCGGAGCGGGATCCCAACCCGCGCCTCAGAGACCCAGTACTTC
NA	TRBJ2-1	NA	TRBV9	CASSVGSISYNEQFF	TGTGCCAGCAGCGTAGGAAGCATCTCCTACAATGAGCAGTTCTTC
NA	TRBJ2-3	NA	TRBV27	CASSLLGGTQYF	TGTGCCAGCAGTTTACTGGGTGGCACGCAGTATTTT
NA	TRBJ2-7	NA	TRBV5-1	CASSLEGGSHEQYF	TGCGCCAGCAGCTTGGAGGGGGGATCCCACGAGCAGTACTTC
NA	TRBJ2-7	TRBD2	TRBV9	CASSELAGVPYEQYF	TGTGCCAGCAGCGAACTAGCGGGGGTACCCTACGAGCAGTACTTC
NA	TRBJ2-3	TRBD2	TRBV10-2	CASKITSGISTDTQYF	TGCGCCAGCAAAATAACTAGCGGGATTAGCACAGATACGCAGTATTTT
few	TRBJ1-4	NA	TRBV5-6	CASSSARDWATNEKLFF	TGTGCCAGCAGCTCCGCGAGGGACTGGGCAACTAATGAAAAACTGTTTTTT
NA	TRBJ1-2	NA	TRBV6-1	CASSAGNYGYTF	TGTGCCAGCAGTGCAGGGAACTATGGCTACACCTTC
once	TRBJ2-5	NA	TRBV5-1	CASSRNFALLQVQETQYF	TGCGCCAGCAGCAGAAACTTTGCGTTGTTACAGGTCCAAGAGACCCAGTACTTC
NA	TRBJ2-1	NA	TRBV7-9	CASSPPAYNEQFF	TGTGCCAGCAGCCCCCCAGCCTACAATGAGCAGTTCTTC
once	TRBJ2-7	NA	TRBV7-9	CASSLGAGTPSYEQYF	TGTGCCAGCAGCTTAGGGGCCGGGACTCCGTCCTACGAGCAGTACTTC
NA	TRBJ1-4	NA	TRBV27	CASSPTHFRSPETNEKLFF	TGTGCCAGCAGTCCCACCCACTTCAGGAGCCCCGAAACTAATGAAAAACTGTTTTTT
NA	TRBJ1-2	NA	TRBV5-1	CASSSTGEGGRGYTF	TGCGCCAGCAGCTCGACAGGAGAGGGCGGAAGAGGCTACACCTTC
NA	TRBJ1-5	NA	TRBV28	CASKEGELRPQHF	TGTGCCAGCAAAGAGGGGGAGCTTCGTCCCCAGCATTTT
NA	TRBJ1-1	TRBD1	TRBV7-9	CASSLGQGVTEAFF	TGTGCCAGCAGCTTGGGACAGGGGGTTACTGAAGCTTTCTTT
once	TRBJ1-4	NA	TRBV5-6	CASSLSGSALEKLFF	TGTGCCAGCAGCCTATCCGGGTCCGCGCTGGAAAAACTGTTTTTT
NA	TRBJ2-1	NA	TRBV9	CASSVDLNNEQFF	TGTGCCAGCAGCGTAGACCTGAACAATGAGCAGTTCTTC
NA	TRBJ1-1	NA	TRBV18	CASSPDGQGMTEAFF	TGTGCCAGCTCACCAGATGGACAAGGGATGACTGAAGCTTTCTTT
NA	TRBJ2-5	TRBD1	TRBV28	CASSFRAGGGQETQYF	TGTGCCAGCAGTTTTCGGGCAGGGGGCGGGCAAGAGACCCAGTACTTC
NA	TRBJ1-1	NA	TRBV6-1	CASSEGVDLAAFF	TGTGCCAGCAGTGAAGGGGTTGACCTTGCAGCTTTCTTT
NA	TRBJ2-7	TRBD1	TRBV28	CASSLGQGQEYF	TGTGCCAGCAGTCTAGGACAGGGGCAGGAGTACTTC
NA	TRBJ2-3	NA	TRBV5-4	CASSSTRDTQYF	TGTGCCAGCAGCTCGACCCGGGATACGCAGTATTTT
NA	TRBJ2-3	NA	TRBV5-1	CASREGGVKTDTQYF	TGCGCCAGCCGCGAAGGGGGGGTTAAGACAGATACGCAGTATTTT
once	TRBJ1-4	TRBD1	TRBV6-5	CASSSTGAVHEKLFF	TGTGCCAGCAGTTCGACAGGGGCGGTTCATGAAAAACTGTTTTTT
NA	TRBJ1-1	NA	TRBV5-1	CASSRTGRGNTEAFF	TGCGCCAGCAGCCGTACCGGACGGGGGAACACTGAAGCTTTCTTT
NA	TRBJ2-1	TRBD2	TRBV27	CASSLSSLAGTNEQFF	TGTGCCAGCAGTTTATCAAGCCTAGCGGGGACCAATGAGCAGTTCTTC